This TCR beta chain was observed in a study of OX40 agonist ivuxolimab in advanced cancers. Some clones are missing from TCRdb's copy, which holds only in-frame ones; the method was immunoSEQ multiplex PCR. This table has approximately 15,000 clones, about 75% appearing once. The CDR3 runs 12 residues. The germline V gene encodes CDR1 MNHEY and CDR2 SMNVEV (reference sequence). V trimming: 8 bases; J trimming: 2 bases; junction bases outside the gene matches: 1. This specimen was CD4+ or CD8+ T cells sorted from blood, taken in a trial of the OX40 agonist ivuxolimab. This TCR derives from an adult with an advanced solid tumor such as melanoma, head and neck, liver or kidney cancer. The chain employs TRBV27 and TRBJ2-7; 9 positions match TRBD2. This CDR3 reads CASWTSAYEQYF. The CDR3 bases are TGTGCCAGCTGGACTAGCGCCTACGAGCAGTACTTC.